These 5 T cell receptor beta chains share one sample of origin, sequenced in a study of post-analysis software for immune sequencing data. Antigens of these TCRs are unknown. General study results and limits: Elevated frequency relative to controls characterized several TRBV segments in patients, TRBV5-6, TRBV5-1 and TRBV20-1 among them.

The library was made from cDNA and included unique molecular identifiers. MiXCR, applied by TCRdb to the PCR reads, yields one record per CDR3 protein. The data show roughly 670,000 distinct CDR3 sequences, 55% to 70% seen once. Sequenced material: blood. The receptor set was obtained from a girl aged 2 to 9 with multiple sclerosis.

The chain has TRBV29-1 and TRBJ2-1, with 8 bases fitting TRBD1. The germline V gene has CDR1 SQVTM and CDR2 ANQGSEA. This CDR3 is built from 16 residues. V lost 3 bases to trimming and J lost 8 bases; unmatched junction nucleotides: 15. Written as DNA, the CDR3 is TGCAGCGTTGACCGGACCCCTCAGGGGGCGATCGATGAGCAGTTCTTC. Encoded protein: CSVDRTPQGAIDEQFF.

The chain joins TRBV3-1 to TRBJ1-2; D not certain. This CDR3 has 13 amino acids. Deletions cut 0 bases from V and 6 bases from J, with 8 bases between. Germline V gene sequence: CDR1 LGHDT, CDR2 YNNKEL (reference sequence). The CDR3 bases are TGTGCCAGCAGCCAAGATGAATCGGATGGCTACACCTTC. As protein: CASSQDESDGYTF.

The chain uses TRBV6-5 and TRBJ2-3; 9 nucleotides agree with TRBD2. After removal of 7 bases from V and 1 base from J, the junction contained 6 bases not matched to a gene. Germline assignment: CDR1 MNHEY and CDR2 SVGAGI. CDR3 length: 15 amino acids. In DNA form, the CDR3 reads TGTGCCAGCACCCAAGCGGGGGGCCGCACAGATACGCAGTATTTT. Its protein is CASTQAGGRTDTQYF.

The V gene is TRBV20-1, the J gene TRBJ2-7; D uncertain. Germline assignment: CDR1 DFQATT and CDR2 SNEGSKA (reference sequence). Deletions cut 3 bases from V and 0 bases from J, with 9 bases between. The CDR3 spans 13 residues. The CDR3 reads CSASGSSSYEQYF. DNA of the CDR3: TGCAGTGCTAGTGGTTCTAGCTCCTACGAGCAGTACTTC.

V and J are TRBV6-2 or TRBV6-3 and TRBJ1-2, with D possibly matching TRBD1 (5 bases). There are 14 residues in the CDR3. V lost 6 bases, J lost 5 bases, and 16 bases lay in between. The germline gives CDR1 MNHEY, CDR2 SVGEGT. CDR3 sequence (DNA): TGTGCCAGCAGAACGGGACGGGAGAGTTATGGCTACACCTTC. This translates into CASRTGRESYGYTF.